This T cell receptor beta chain was captured in a study of CD8+CD57+ T cells in acquired aplastic anemia. The wider study: DNA from sorted CD4+ and CD8+ cells averaged approximately 3.5 ug. Points from the study as a whole: Nearly 30 was the count of CD8+ CDR3 sequences that patients shared with controls. Any difference that existed in CD8+ Simpson's diversity between patients and controls was not significant.

The V segment lost 5 bases and the J segment 8 bases; nucleotides outside the gene matches: 5. This CDR3 comprises 14 residues. Germline CDR1 reads PRHDT; CDR2 reads FYEKMQ (reference sequence). This clonotype was counted at least ten times. Its antigen is not identified. The template used for profiling TCR beta VDJ and CDR3 was genomic DNA. TCRdb reprocessed the reads with MiXCR, giving one entry per CDR3 protein. The repertoire holds some 280,000 distinct CDR3 sequences, with approximately 56% as singletons. The chain combines TRBV13 with TRBJ2-1; TRBD2 aligns across 11 bases. The sequencing input was sorted CD4+, CD8+, or CD8+CD57+ T cells (not recorded which) from PBMCs. This clonotype was obtained from a human donor with severe aplastic anemia or a healthy control (not recorded which). CDR3 residues: CASSEGLAGHEQFF. CDR3 in DNA: TGTGCCAGCAGCGAAGGACTAGCGGGCCATGAGCAGTTCTTC.